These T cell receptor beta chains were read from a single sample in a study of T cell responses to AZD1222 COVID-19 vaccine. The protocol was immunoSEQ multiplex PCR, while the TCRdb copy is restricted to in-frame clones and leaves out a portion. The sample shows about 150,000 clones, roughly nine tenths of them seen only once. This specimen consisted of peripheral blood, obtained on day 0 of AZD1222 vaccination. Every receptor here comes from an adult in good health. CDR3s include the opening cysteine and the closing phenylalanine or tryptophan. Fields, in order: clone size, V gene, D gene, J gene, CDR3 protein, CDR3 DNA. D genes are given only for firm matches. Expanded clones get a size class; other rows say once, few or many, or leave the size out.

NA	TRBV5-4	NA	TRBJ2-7	CASSPGLREHLGEQYF	TGTGCCAGCAGTCCCGGACTGCGCGAACACCTTGGCGAGCAGTACTTC
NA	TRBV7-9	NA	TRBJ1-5	CASSPVGAAQPQHF	TGTGCCAGCAGTCCAGTGGGAGCGGCTCAGCCCCAGCATTTT
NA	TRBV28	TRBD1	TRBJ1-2	CASSRTGTGMGSGYTF	TGTGCCAGCAGCCGCACCGGGACAGGGATGGGATCTGGCTACACCTTC
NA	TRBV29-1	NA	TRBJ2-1	CSVDNAGSEQFF	TGCAGCGTTGACAATGCCGGTAGTGAGCAGTTCTTC
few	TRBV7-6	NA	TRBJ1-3	CASSRGLSSGNTIYF	TGTGCCAGCAGCCGGGGACTCAGCTCTGGAAACACCATATATTTT
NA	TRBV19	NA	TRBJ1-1	CASSIATTETFF	TGTGCCAGTAGTATAGCTACCACTGAAACTTTCTTT
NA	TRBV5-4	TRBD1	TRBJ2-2	CASSWTGKNTGELFF	TGTGCCAGCAGCTGGACAGGGAAGAACACCGGGGAGCTGTTTTTT
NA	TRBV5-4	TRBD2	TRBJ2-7	CASKPGLEGYEQYF	TGTGCCAGCAAGCCGGGACTAGAGGGTTACGAGCAGTACTTC
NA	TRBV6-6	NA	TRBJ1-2	CASSGMGGARYGYTF	TGTGCCAGCAGTGGTATGGGGGGGGCACGATATGGCTACACCTTC
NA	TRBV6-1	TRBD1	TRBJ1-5	CASSEIGQGDQPQHF	TGTGCCAGCAGTGAAATCGGACAGGGGGATCAGCCCCAGCATTTT
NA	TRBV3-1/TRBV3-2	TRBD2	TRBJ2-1	CASRAREAVEQFF	TGTGCCAGCAGAGCGCGGGAGGCCGTTGAGCAGTTCTTC
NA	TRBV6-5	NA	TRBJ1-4	CASTHSSRDGEKLFF	TGTGCCAGCACCCACTCGAGCAGGGACGGGGAAAAACTGTTTTTT
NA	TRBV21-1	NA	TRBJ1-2	CASSKAPVLGPANYGYTF	TGTGCCAGCAGCAAAGCACCGGTCCTGGGGCCAGCGAACTATGGCTACACCTTC
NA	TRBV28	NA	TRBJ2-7	CASSPGAVKSYEQYF	TGTGCCAGCTCGCCGGGGGCCGTCAAATCCTACGAGCAGTACTTC
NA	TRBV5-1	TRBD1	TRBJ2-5	CASSGGVRGPDRGRLSETQYF	TGCGCCAGCAGCGGTGGCGTTCGTGGGCCAGACAGGGGGCGCCTGTCAGAGACCCAGTACTTC
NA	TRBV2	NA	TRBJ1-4	CASGDGRLRGEKLFF	TGTGCCAGCGGGGATGGACGTCTCCGGGGAGAAAAACTGTTTTTT
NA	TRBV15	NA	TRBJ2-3	CATSRDRAGWARDTDTQYF	TGTGCCACCAGCAGAGATCGGGCGGGGTGGGCCAGAGACACAGATACGCAGTATTTT
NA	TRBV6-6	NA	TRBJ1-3	CASSPSAAGLSGNTIYF	TGTGCCAGCAGTCCCTCCGCCGCAGGCCTCTCTGGAAACACCATATATTTT
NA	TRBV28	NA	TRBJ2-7	CASSLRFVYEQYF	TGTGCCAGCAGTTTACGGTTTGTATACGAGCAGTACTTC
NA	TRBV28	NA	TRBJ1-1	CATFLYWTAMNTEAFF	TGTGCCACCTTCCTCTACTGGACGGCCATGAACACTGAAGCTTTCTTT
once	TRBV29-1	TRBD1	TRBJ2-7	CSVEGQGSEQYF	TGCAGCGTTGAGGGACAGGGAAGCGAGCAGTACTTC
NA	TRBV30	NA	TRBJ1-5	CAWGFNQPQHF	TGTGCCTGGGGTTTCAATCAGCCCCAGCATTTT
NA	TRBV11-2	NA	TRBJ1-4	CASSLVSGGGEKLFF	TGTGCCAGCAGCTTAGTTTCCGGGGGGGGTGAAAAACTGTTTTTT
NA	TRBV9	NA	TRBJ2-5	CASSASQSQETQYF	TGTGCCAGCAGCGCATCACAGTCGCAAGAGACCCAGTACTTC
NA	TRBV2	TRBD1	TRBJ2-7	CASSPTGGRTYEQYF	TGTGCCAGCAGCCCGACAGGGGGAAGAACCTACGAGCAGTACTTC
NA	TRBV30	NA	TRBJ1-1	CAWSDGSPGTEAFF	TGTGCCTGGAGCGACGGCAGCCCGGGCACTGAAGCTTTCTTT
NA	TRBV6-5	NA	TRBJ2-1	CASSYLSQDNEQFF	TGTGCCAGCAGTTACCTTTCACAAGACAATGAGCAGTTCTTC
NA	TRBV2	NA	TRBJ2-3	CASSERLRTDTQYF	TGTGCCAGCAGTGAAAGACTACGCACAGATACGCAGTATTTT
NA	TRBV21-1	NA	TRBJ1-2	CASRSSYGYTF	TGTGCCAGCAGGTCGAGTTATGGCTACACCTTC
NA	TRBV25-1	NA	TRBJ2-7	CASSERGGEYEQYF	TGTGCCAGCAGTGAACGCGGAGGGGAATACGAGCAGTACTTC
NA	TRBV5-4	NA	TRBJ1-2	CASSQRSSNYGYTF	TGTGCCAGCAGCCAGCGGTCGTCTAACTATGGCTACACCTTC
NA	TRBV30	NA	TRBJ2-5	CAFRGGGRGETQYF	TGTGCCTTTCGCGGTGGTGGGAGGGGGGAGACCCAGTACTTC
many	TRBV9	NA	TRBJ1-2	CASSALGGYTF	TGTGCCAGCAGCGCCTTAGGTGGCTACACCTTC
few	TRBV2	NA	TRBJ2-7	CASSGGRGYEQYF	TGTGCCAGCAGTGGGGGAAGAGGCTACGAGCAGTACTTC
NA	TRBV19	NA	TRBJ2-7	CASSGGLAGVDEQYF	TGTGCCAGTTCAGGGGGCTTAGCGGGAGTCGACGAGCAGTACTTC
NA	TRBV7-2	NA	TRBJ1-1	CASSSLPTSGEAFF	TGTGCCAGCAGCTCACTTCCGACTTCAGGGGAAGCTTTCTTT
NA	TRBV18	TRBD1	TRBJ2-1	CASSPFPGQGHNEQFF	TGTGCCAGCTCACCCTTTCCGGGACAGGGACACAATGAGCAGTTCTTC
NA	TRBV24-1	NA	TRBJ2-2	CATGGGYTGELFF	TGTGCCACGGGAGGAGGATACACCGGGGAGCTGTTTTTT
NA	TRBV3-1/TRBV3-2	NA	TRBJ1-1	CASSQERGGVSRAFF	TGTGCCAGCAGCCAAGAAAGAGGAGGGGTCAGTAGGGCTTTCTTT
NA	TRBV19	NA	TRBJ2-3	CASSEGRASGTDTQYF	TGTGCCAGTAGTGAAGGTAGGGCTAGCGGCACAGATACGCAGTATTTT
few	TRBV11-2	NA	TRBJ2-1	CATADTVGKVVEQFF	TGTGCCACCGCCGATACGGTCGGGAAGGTGGTTGAGCAGTTCTTC
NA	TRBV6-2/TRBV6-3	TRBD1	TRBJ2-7	CASSTRDRGLYEQYF	TGTGCCAGCAGTACTCGGGACAGGGGGCTCTACGAGCAGTACTTC
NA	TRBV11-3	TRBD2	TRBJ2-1	CASSLGGGEGRYNEQFF	TGTGCCAGCAGCTTAGGCGGAGGGGAGGGCCGGTACAATGAGCAGTTCTTC
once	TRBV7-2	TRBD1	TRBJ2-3	CASSNVKGGSAQYF	TGTGCCAGCAGCAACGTGAAAGGGGGCTCAGCGCAGTATTTT
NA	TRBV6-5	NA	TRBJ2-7	CASSPTPSSYEQYF	TGTGCCAGCAGTCCAACCCCGAGCTCCTACGAGCAGTACTTC
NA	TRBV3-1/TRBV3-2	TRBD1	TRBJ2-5	CASSQDRVQETQYF	TGTGCCAGCAGCCAGGACAGGGTCCAAGAGACCCAGTACTTC
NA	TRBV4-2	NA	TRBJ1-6	CASSQGRWSINSPLHF	TGTGCCAGCAGCCAAGGGCGATGGAGTATCAATTCACCCCTCCACTTT
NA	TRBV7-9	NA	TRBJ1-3	CASRPTGNTIYF	TGTGCCAGCAGGCCCACAGGGAACACCATATATTTT